This T cell receptor beta chain stems from a study of T cells after yellow fever vaccination (dated by TCRdb to the late 2010s). As for the study more broadly: The SMART-Seq v4 Ultra Low Input RNA kit was used to prepare libraries from fractions with low cell numbers. Blood samples were taken at several timepoints before and after primary and secondary immunization, and bulk PBMC replicates and cell subsets were isolated. Two healthy male donors, one aged 18 to 30 and one aged 30 to 40 years, made up the cohort. To track T-cell clones before and after primary and booster YFV17D yellow fever vaccination, bulk TCR alpha and beta repertoires were sequenced longitudinally.

The sample's treatment or condition, from its label and the paper: live attenuated yellow fever vaccine strain. A standard Ficoll-Paque protocol was used to isolate PBMCs from peripheral blood. CD4 and CD8 T-cell fractions were isolated with Dynabeads CD4 and CD8 positive selection kits. TriZol was used to extract RNA from bulk PBMCs, CD4 and CD8 fractions, and dextramer-positive and dextramer-negative fractions. The trim is 6 bases for V and 10 bases for J, with a gap of 16 bases between the germline ends. Including the terminal cysteine and phenylalanine, the CDR3 comprises 13 residues. The entry retains the CDR3 DNA only, 39 bases that are in frame from base 1. A few counts support this clonotype. Its antigen remains undetermined. Base qualities are not recorded, but no much larger clone differs from it by a single base. Instrument used: Illumina NovaSeq 6000. TCR cDNA was made using 5'RACE template switching, a step that added a universal primer site and unique molecular identifiers. Priming for cDNA synthesis came from both the TCR alpha and TCR beta constant segments. Libraries were amplified in two PCR steps, with sample barcodes and sequencing adapters added in the second step. Libraries were sequenced on Illumina HiSeq 2500 (2x100 bp) or NovaSeq (2x150 bp). In the source study's methods: MIGEC handled demultiplexing of reads and collapsing into UMI consensus sequences, while MiXCR performed V(D)J alignment. Using edgeR on replicate PBMC samples, clonotypes were called vaccine-responding if FDR was below 0.01 and the log2 fold change was above 5 up to day 15. CD4 or CD8 identity was assigned to each bulk clonotype according to whether the clonotype was present at higher abundance in the sequenced CD4 repertoire or the sequenced CD8 repertoire. TCRdb reprocessing: public reads trimmed at Q25 with fastp, clones called with MiXCR, in-frame beta chains kept. One record per CDR3 amino acid sequence lists the most common genes and DNA. These V and J calls derive from TCRdb rather than the authors' analysis. For this sample the table gives some 200,000 distinct CDR3 sequences, of which approximately 11% were detected only once. Less than 40% of the sample is held by the ten biggest clonotypes.

Broader findings and caveats from the paper: Only a couple of donors were included in the study, so the extent to which the findings can be generalized is limited. Because abundant contaminating clonotypes from the bulk population could be contained in FACS-sorted repertoires, computational filtering was required. Compared with the primary T-cell response, the secondary T-cell response was weaker but faster, peaking on day 5 rather than day 15. Most clones expanded after primary vaccination (roughly 96% of CD4 and 88% of CD8) were re-detected after the booster, suggesting that broad memory maintenance occurred. A small fraction of clonotypes appeared in both the CD4 and CD8 compartments, likely as a result of convergent recombination.

Material: CD8+ T cells sorted from PBMCs, obtained 15 days after the yellow fever booster vaccination. The clonotype comes from a man aged 18 to 35 who received the YFV17D yellow fever vaccine. Recombination joined TRBV12-3 or TRBV12-4 with TRBJ2-1, with the D gene call left open. The CDR3: CASSLLLSREQFF. The DNA sequence is as follows: TGTGCCAGCAGCCTGCTACTTTCAAGGGAGCAGTTCTTC.